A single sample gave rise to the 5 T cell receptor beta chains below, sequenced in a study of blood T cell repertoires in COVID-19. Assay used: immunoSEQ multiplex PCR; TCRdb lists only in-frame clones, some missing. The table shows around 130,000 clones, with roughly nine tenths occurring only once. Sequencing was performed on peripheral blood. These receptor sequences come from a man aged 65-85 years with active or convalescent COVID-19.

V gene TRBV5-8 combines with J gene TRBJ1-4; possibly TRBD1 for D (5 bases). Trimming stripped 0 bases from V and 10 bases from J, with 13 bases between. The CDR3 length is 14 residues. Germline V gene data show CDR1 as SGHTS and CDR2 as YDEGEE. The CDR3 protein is CASSLGTPYGKLFF. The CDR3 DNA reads TGTGCCAGCAGCTTGGGGACACCTTACGGAAAACTGTTTTTT.

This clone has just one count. CDR3 amino acids: CASSPGGFDYGYTF. Here the CDR3 DNA reads TGTGCCAGTAGTCCAGGGGGCTTTGACTATGGCTACACCTTC. This chain links TRBV19 with TRBJ1-2; 8 positions match TRBD1. CDR1 LNHDA and CDR2 SQIVND come from the germline V gene (reference sequence). J lost 3 bases, V lost 5 bases, and 5 bases had no gene match. This CDR3 region has 14 residues.

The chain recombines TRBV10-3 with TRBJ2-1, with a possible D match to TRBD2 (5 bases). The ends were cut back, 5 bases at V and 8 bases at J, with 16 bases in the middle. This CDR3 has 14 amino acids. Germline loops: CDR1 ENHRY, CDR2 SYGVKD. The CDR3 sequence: CAISTSGGSDEQFF. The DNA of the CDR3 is TGTGCCATCAGTACTAGTGGTGGGTCCGATGAGCAGTTCTTC.

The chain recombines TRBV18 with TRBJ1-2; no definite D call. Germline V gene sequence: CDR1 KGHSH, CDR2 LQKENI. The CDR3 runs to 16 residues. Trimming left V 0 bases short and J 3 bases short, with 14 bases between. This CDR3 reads CASSPPMQAGDYGYTF. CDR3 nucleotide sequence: TGTGCCAGCTCACCACCTATGCAAGCCGGGGACTATGGCTACACCTTC.

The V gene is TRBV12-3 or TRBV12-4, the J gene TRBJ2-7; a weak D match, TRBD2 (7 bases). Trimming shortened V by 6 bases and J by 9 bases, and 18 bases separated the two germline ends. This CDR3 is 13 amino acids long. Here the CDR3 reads CASSSRGRVGQYF. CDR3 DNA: TGTGCCAGCAGCTCGCGGGGGCGCGTTGGGCAGTACTTC.